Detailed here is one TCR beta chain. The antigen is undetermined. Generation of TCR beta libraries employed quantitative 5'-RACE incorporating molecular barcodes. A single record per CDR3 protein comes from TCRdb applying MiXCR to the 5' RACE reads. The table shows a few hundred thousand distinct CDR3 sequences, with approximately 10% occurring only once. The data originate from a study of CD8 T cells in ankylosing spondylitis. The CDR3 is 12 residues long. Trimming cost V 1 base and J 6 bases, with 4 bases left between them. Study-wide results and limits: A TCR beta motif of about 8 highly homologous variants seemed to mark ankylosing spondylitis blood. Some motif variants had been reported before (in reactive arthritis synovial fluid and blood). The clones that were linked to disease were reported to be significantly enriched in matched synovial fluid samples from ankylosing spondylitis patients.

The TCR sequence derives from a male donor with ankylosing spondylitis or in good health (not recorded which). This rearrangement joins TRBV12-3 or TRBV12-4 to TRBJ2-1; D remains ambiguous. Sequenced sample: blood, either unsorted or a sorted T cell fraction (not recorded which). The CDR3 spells CASSLGSNEQFF. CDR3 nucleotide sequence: TGTGCCAGCAGTTTAGGGAGCAATGAGCAGTTCTTC.